The 5 T cell receptor beta chains given below trace back to one sample, sequenced in a study of T cell responses to AZD1222 COVID-19 vaccine. TCRdb's table, derived via immunoSEQ multiplex PCR, lists solely in-frame clones and lacks some. Among 150,000 or so clones listed, about nine tenths were seen once. Specimen: peripheral blood, collected 28 days after the second AZD1222 dose. The receptors were sampled from an adult who received the AZD1222 COVID-19 vaccine.

The chain uses TRBV9 and TRBJ1-2; 12 bases are a match to TRBD1. The CDR3 contains 19 residues. CDR1 and CDR2 (germline): SGDLS, YYNGEE. Trimming removed 3 bases from V and 4 bases from J; junction bases left unmatched: 16. CDR3 region: CASSATLSGTGGAGYGYTF. CDR3 coding DNA: TGTGCCAGCAGCGCGACGTTGTCCGGGACAGGGGGCGCGGGCTATGGCTACACCTTC.

This chain joins TRBV27 and TRBJ1-2, with D possibly being TRBD1 (5 bases). Germline V gene data show CDR1 as MNHEY and CDR2 as SMNVEV (reference sequence). V was trimmed by 8 bases and J by 8 bases, leaving 21 bases between them. The CDR3 has 14 residues. Written as DNA, the CDR3 is TGTGCCAGCCGCCCAGGGATTGAGATAGAAGGCTACACCTTC. Encoded protein: CASRPGIEIEGYTF.

The chain recombines TRBV7-6 with TRBJ1-1, with D uncertain. This CDR3 has 13 residues. Trimming cost V 2 bases and J 2 bases, with 6 bases left between them. In germline, CDR1 is SGHVS, CDR2 FNYEAQ. The CDR3 nucleotides read TGTGCCAGCAGCTTATTGGCCAACACTGAAGCTTTCTTT. It specifies CASSLLANTEAFF.

The CDR3 region has the DNA TGTGCCAGCAGCCAAGGGGTCTCTGGGGCCAACGTCCTGACTTTC. Translating gives CASSQGVSGANVLTF. The chain uses TRBV3-1 (or the pseudogene TRBV3-2) and TRBJ2-6; D remains ambiguous. The CDR3 consists of 15 residues. The V gene lost 1 base and the J gene lost 0 bases, with 4 bases spanning the gap. Germline V gene data show CDR1 as LGHDT and CDR2 as YNNKEL (reference sequence).

The chain has TRBV7-9 and TRBJ1-2; D is unclear. Trimming left V 5 bases short and J 8 bases short, with 12 bases between. The CDR3 contains 12 residues. CDR1 and CDR2 from the germline V gene are SEHNR and FQNEAQ (reference sequence). The CDR3: CASSPLIGGYTF. The DNA of the CDR3 is TGTGCCAGCAGCCCACTCATTGGCGGCTACACCTTC.